The 27 T cell receptor beta chains given below trace back to one sample, sequenced in a study of T-cell memory formation after mild COVID-19. TCRdb called the 5' RACE reads again in MiXCR, with one record for every CDR3 protein. The sample carries 250,000 to 400,000 distinct CDR3 sequences, roughly an eighth recorded once. Sequencing input: PBMCs or a T cell subset sorted from them (not recorded which). Receptors originate from a man aged 18 to 35 who had mild COVID-19 (a few samples of this study predate the infection). Cell type and time point are not known.

This clonotype was recorded a few times. V usage is TRBV20-1 and J usage is TRBJ2-3; no clear D. This CDR3 has 11 residues. Trimming cost V 5 bases and J 2 bases, with 5 bases left between them. Germline V CDR1 and CDR2: DFQATT, SNEGSKA (reference sequence). CDR3 sequence reads: CSAGDTDTQYF. As DNA, the CDR3 is TGCAGTGCTGGCGACACAGATACGCAGTATTTT.

This chain uses TRBV20-1 with TRBJ1-2; D gene unclear. Germline lookup yields CDR1 DFQATT and CDR2 SNEGSKA (reference sequence). V gave up 0 bases and J gave up 5 bases, with 16 bases separating them. CDR3 length: 15 residues. The CDR3 spells CSARDARTAPYGYTF. The CDR3 region has the DNA TGCAGTGCTAGAGATGCCAGGACGGCCCCATATGGCTACACCTTC.

This clonotype was observed many times. The rearrangement links TRBV28 to TRBJ2-1; D is perhaps TRBD1 or TRBD2 (5 bases each). Germline lookup yields CDR1 MDHEN and CDR2 SYDVKM. V was cut by 11 bases and J by 7 bases, with 9 bases left in between. This CDR3 has 10 amino acids. The CDR3 sequence is CAWGKNEQFF. The CDR3 DNA reads as TGTGCCTGGGGGAAGAATGAGCAGTTCTTC.

This clonotype was observed a few times. The chain has TRBV18 and TRBJ2-7; tentatively, D is TRBD1 or TRBD2 (5 bases each). The germline CDR1 and CDR2 sequences are KGHSH and LQKENI. Trimming left V 3 bases short and J 5 bases short, with 11 bases between. The CDR3 is 13 residues long. CDR3 bases: TGTGCCAGCTCACCCACTGGGACCCACGAGCAGTACGTC. This sequence encodes CASSPTGTHEQYV.

This clonotype was observed a handful of times. V is TRBV6-2 or TRBV6-3 and J is TRBJ2-1, with 9 bases aligning to TRBD1. Trimming removed 6 bases from V and 4 bases from J; junction bases left unmatched: 7. From germline, CDR1 is MNHEY and CDR2 SVGEGT. This CDR3 spans 15 amino acids. The CDR3 region has the DNA TGTGCCAGCAGCATCGGACAGGGGACATACAATGAGCAGTTCTTC. Translated: CASSIGQGTYNEQFF.

The V and J genes are TRBV4-1 and TRBJ2-5; the D is unclear. V was pared by 4 bases and J by 3 bases, with 15 bases between. Germline V gene lookup returns CDR1 MGHRA and CDR2 YSYEKL. This CDR3 has 15 amino acids. The CDR3 protein is CASSLSGVQKETQYF. CDR3 in DNA: TGCGCCAGCAGCCTTTCTGGGGTACAGAAAGAGACCCAGTACTTC.

This clonotype was detected a few times. This chain uses TRBV5-5 with TRBJ2-7; TRBD1 agrees at 10 bases. The CDR3 spans 15 residues. The V gene's germline CDR1 is SGHKS and CDR2 YYEKEE (reference sequence). Trimming at V came to 1 base and at J to 6 bases, leaving 7 bases not matched to a gene. In DNA, the CDR3 is TGTGCCAGCAGCTTGACGGGGACAGGGGTCATCGAGCAGTACGTC. Amino acid sequence: CASSLTGTGVIEQYV.

This clonotype was seen a few times. The chain employs TRBV5-1 and TRBJ2-5; 7 bases fit TRBD2. There are 15 residues in the CDR3. Losses at the gene ends were 4 bases for V and 4 bases for J; bases not matched to a gene: 10. Germline lookup yields CDR1 SGHRS and CDR2 YFSETQ. The CDR3 DNA sequence: TGCGCCAGCAGCCAGCGACTAGCATCGGGAGAGACCCAGTACTTC. The encoded protein is CASSQRLASGETQYF.

The chain links TRBV7-2 to TRBJ2-7; 7 positions agree with TRBD2. V was clipped by 5 bases and J by 2 bases; unmatched bases: 15. The length of the CDR3 is 17 residues. In germline, CDR1 is SGHTA, CDR2 FQGNSA. The CDR3 region is CASSRLGWGGGTYEQYF. CDR3 in DNA: TGTGCCAGCAGCCGCCTGGGGTGGGGCGGGGGTACCTACGAGCAGTACTTC.

This clonotype was picked up a small number of times. This sequence joins TRBV6-6 and TRBJ1-1, with D unresolved. Looked up from germline, CDR1 is MNHNY and CDR2 is SVGAGI (reference sequence). The CDR3 is 11 amino acids. Trimming took 2 bases from V and 6 from J, leaving 4 bases between them. DNA of the CDR3: TGTGCCAGCAGTTACGTGGCTGAAGCTTTCTTT. It translates to CASSYVAEAFF.

Note on this clonotype: Possible read error: a much larger clone is one base away. This sequence joins TRBV6-2 or TRBV6-3 and TRBJ1-1; no firm D call. Per germline, CDR1 MNHEY and CDR2 SVGEGT. The CDR3 consists of 12 residues. Trimming stripped 4 bases from V and 1 base from J, with 4 bases between. The CDR3 region is CASSWANTEAFF. The CDR3 DNA is TGTGCCAGCAGTTGGGCGAACACTGAAGCTTTCTTT.

CDR3 in amino acids: CSVSGVSGNQPQHF. CDR3 DNA sequence: TGCAGCGTTTCAGGGGTATCGGGCAATCAGCCCCAGCATTTT. The chain links TRBV29-1 to TRBJ1-5; possibly TRBD1 for D (6 bases). CDR1 and CDR2 from the germline V gene are SQVTM and ANQGSEA. CDR3 length equals 14 residues. With 5 bases removed from V and 2 bases from J, the gap between germline ends came to 13 bases.

This clonotype was observed at least ten times. The CDR3 region is CASSPLAGSYNEQFF. The CDR3 nucleotides read TGTGCCAGCAGCCCCCTAGCGGGCTCCTACAATGAGCAGTTCTTC. The J gene is TRBJ2-1, the V gene TRBV7-3; 8 bases map to TRBD2. J lost 0 bases, V lost 5 bases, and 3 bases had no gene match. The CDR3 covers 15 residues. CDR1 is SGHTA and CDR2 is FQGTGA in the germline V gene.

The rearrangement uses TRBV7-2 and TRBJ1-2; D not certain. CDR1 is SGHTA, CDR2 FQGNSA, per germline. Between the trimmed V and J ends, which lost 1 base and 8 bases, there was a span of 23 bases. The CDR3 extends over 17 amino acids. CDR3 loop: CASSLEVLDGTRGGYTF. The CDR3 nucleotides are TGTGCCAGCAGCTTAGAGGTGCTCGACGGAACCCGAGGGGGCTACACCTTC.

This clonotype came up a few times. The J gene is TRBJ1-4, the V gene TRBV5-5; D possibly corresponds to TRBD1 (5 bases). With 7 bases removed from V and 8 bases from J, the gap between germline ends came to 18 bases. Germline V lookup: CDR1 SGHKS, CDR2 YYEKEE (reference sequence). The CDR3 covers 14 residues. Here the CDR3 reads CASRPEGIVEKLFF. Here the CDR3 DNA reads TGTGCCAGCCGACCTGAGGGGATAGTCGAAAAACTGTTTTTT.

The chain employs TRBV30 and TRBJ2-7, with TRBD2 matching over 11 bases. The germline gives CDR1 GTSNPN, CDR2 SVGIG (reference sequence). The CDR3 covers 16 residues. V gave up 2 bases and J gave up 3 bases; unmatched junction bases: 9. Here the CDR3 reads CAWSSLAGGRVYEQYF. In nucleotides, the CDR3 is TGTGCCTGGAGTTCCTTAGCGGGGGGGAGAGTCTACGAGCAGTACTTC.

The CDR3 region is CASSLTSDSAETQYF. CDR3 in DNA: TGCGCCAGCAGCTTGACCTCGGACAGCGCCGAGACCCAGTACTTC. The rearrangement joins TRBV5-1 to TRBJ2-5; D possibly corresponds to TRBD1 (6 bases). This CDR3 spans 15 amino acids. CDR1 and CDR2 from the germline V gene are SGHRS and YFSETQ. Trimming took off 1 base at V and 5 bases at J, with 15 bases between the two ends.

This sequence joins TRBV6-2 or TRBV6-3 and TRBJ1-6; 7 bases are a match to TRBD1. This CDR3 contains 19 residues. V trimming: 7 bases; J trimming: 5 bases; junction bases outside the gene matches: 20. CDR1 and CDR2 from the germline V gene are MNHEY and SVGEGT. The CDR3 spells CASTAATGPTGNHNSPLHF. CDR3 in DNA: TGTGCCAGCACCGCGGCGACAGGGCCTACGGGGAATCATAATTCACCCCTCCACTTT.

This clonotype turned up a few times. The chain uses TRBV7-9 and TRBJ2-7; D is ambiguous. CDR1 and CDR2 from the germline V gene are SEHNR and FQNEAQ (reference sequence). The CDR3 totals 13 residues. Trimming took 0 bases from V and 7 from J, leaving 10 bases between them. For the CDR3, the DNA is TGTGCCAGCAGCTTAGCGGACGGGTTAGAGCAGTACTTC. It translates to CASSLADGLEQYF.

The sample holds many counts of this clonotype. The gene calls are TRBV27 and TRBJ2-7, with D tentatively TRBD1 (6 bases). V was cut by 5 bases and J by 4 bases, with 15 bases left in between. The CDR3 runs to 14 residues. Germline CDR1 is MNHEY and CDR2 is SMNVEV (reference sequence). The CDR3 spells CASSPGTPNYEQYV. The DNA for the CDR3 is TGTGCCAGCAGTCCCGGGACACCTAATTACGAGCAGTACGTC.

In its sample, this clonotype was seen a few times. V usage is TRBV6-5 and J usage is TRBJ2-3; D perhaps matches TRBD2 (6 bases). Germline V gene lookup returns CDR1 MNHEY and CDR2 SVGAGI. The V end was cut by 6 bases, the J end by 4 bases, with 14 bases between. The CDR3 runs to 14 residues. CDR3 region: CASRLLAGPDTQYF. DNA for the CDR3: TGTGCCAGCAGATTACTAGCTGGGCCAGATACGCAGTATTTT.

This clonotype was counted between two and nine times. The chain links TRBV2 to TRBJ1-5, with D uncertain. Looked up from germline, CDR1 is SNHLY and CDR2 is FYNNEI. The CDR3 has 16 amino acids. Trimming removed 2 bases at V and 0 bases at J, with 11 bases between. The DNA for the CDR3 is TGTGCCAGCAGTGAAAGAGGCAGCTATAGCAATCAGCCCCAGCATTTT. Translated: CASSERGSYSNQPQHF.

This clonotype was detected only a few times. This chain uses TRBV6-2 or TRBV6-3 with TRBJ2-3; TRBD1 matches at 9 bases. The CDR3 has 18 amino acids. V was clipped by 7 bases and J by 2 bases; unmatched bases: 16. From germline, CDR1 is MNHEY and CDR2 SVGEGT. In nucleotides, the CDR3 is TGTGCCAGCAACGGACCGGGACAGGGCACGCCCACCACAGATACGCAGTATTTT. Translated: CASNGPGQGTPTTDTQYF.

This chain uses TRBV25-1 with TRBJ1-2; 8 positions agree with TRBD1. The CDR3 runs 13 residues. V trimming: 10 bases; J trimming: 1 base; junction bases outside the gene matches: 5. Germline values: CDR1 MGHDK, CDR2 SYGVNS. The DNA of the CDR3 is TGTGCCACCTGGACAGGGATTAACTATGGCTACACCTTC. As protein: CATWTGINYGYTF.

V is TRBV10-2 and J is TRBJ2-3; D tentatively reads TRBD1 or TRBD2 (6 bases each). Germline CDR1 reads WSHSY; CDR2 reads SAAADI. V was trimmed by 1 base and J by 0 bases, leaving 11 bases between them. The CDR3 runs 16 residues. The CDR3 sequence: CASSEWGAASTDTQYF. CDR3 coding DNA: TGCGCCAGCAGTGAGTGGGGGGCGGCTAGCACAGATACGCAGTATTTT.

The chain employs TRBV11-2 and TRBJ2-3; the D gene is possibly TRBD2 (6 bases). This CDR3 is built from 15 residues. CDR1 and CDR2 from the germline V gene are SGHAT and FQNNGV. The V and J ends lost 5 bases and 4 bases respectively, with 16 bases between them. The CDR3 sequence: CASSAPGLRSDTQYF. The CDR3 bases are TGTGCCAGCAGCGCGCCGGGACTTCGATCAGATACGCAGTATTTT.

This clonotype was picked up a small number of times. The chain carries TRBV5-5 and TRBJ1-3; D is uncertain. Trimming removed 4 bases at V and 2 bases at J, with 13 bases between. The CDR3 loop spans 15 amino acids. The germline V gene encodes CDR1 SGHKS and CDR2 YYEKEE (reference sequence). The CDR3 sequence is CASSRPQPAGNTIYF. The CDR3 DNA is TGTGCCAGCAGCCGACCCCAGCCAGCTGGAAACACCATATATTTT.